These T cell receptor beta chains were read from a single sample in a study of blood T cell repertoires in COVID-19. Here immunoSEQ multiplex PCR was the method, and the copy in TCRdb shows in-frame clones only, minus some. The data contain 50,000 to 70,000 clones, roughly two thirds of them singletons. The sequenced sample was PBMCs or T cells enriched from blood (not recorded which). Receptor source: a woman between 55 and 75 years old who had been exposed to COVID-19. Each CDR3 is given with its conserved first and last residue. A D gene is named only where the DNA matches it firmly. Clone size is given for some rows only: seen once, a few or many times, or a class if the clone is expanded.

clone size: -; D gene: TRBD1; J gene: TRBJ1-2; V gene: TRBV6-5; CDR3 protein: CATQPTGVEGYTF; CDR3 DNA: TGTGCCACACAACCAACAGGGGTAGAAGGCTACACCTTC
clone size: few; D gene: -; J gene: TRBJ2-2; V gene: TRBV5-4; CDR3 protein: CASSLWTAGELFF; CDR3 DNA: TGTGCCAGCAGCCTATGGACAGCCGGGGAGCTGTTTTTT
clone size: -; D gene: TRBD2; J gene: TRBJ2-7; V gene: TRBV7-2; CDR3 protein: CASSWEWSGKGYEQYF; CDR3 DNA: TGTGCCAGCAGCTGGGAGTGGAGCGGGAAGGGATACGAGCAGTACTTC
clone size: few; D gene: -; J gene: TRBJ1-2; V gene: TRBV27; CDR3 protein: CASSFRGLGGYTF; CDR3 DNA: TGTGCCAGCAGTTTTCGGGGGTTGGGGGGCTACACCTTC
clone size: -; D gene: TRBD2; J gene: TRBJ2-7; V gene: TRBV29-1; CDR3 protein: CSVARGGSYEQYF; CDR3 DNA: TGCAGCGTTGCCCGGGGGGGTTCCTACGAGCAGTACTTC
clone size: -; D gene: TRBD2; J gene: TRBJ2-3; V gene: TRBV2; CDR3 protein: CASRPPASGGTSTDTQYF; CDR3 DNA: TGTGCCAGCAGGCCCCCGGCTAGCGGGGGGACCAGCACAGATACGCAGTATTTT
clone size: -; D gene: TRBD2; J gene: TRBJ2-3; V gene: TRBV7-3; CDR3 protein: CASSLGLGRTDTQYF; CDR3 DNA: TGTGCCAGCAGCTTGGGACTAGGTCGTACAGATACGCAGTATTTT
clone size: many; D gene: -; J gene: TRBJ2-2; V gene: TRBV6-2/TRBV6-3; CDR3 protein: CASSYNREGGELFF; CDR3 DNA: TGTGCCAGCAGTTATAATCGCGAGGGCGGGGAGCTGTTTTTT
clone size: -; D gene: TRBD1; J gene: TRBJ1-5; V gene: TRBV6-6; CDR3 protein: CASSRQPRTGGDQPQHF; CDR3 DNA: TGTGCCAGCAGTCGGCAACCCCGGACAGGGGGTGATCAGCCCCAGCATTTT
clone size: -; D gene: -; J gene: TRBJ2-2; V gene: TRBV6-5; CDR3 protein: CASGGGGTGELFF; CDR3 DNA: TGTGCCAGCGGGGGCGGCGGAACCGGGGAGCTGTTTTTT
clone size: medium-sized; D gene: -; J gene: TRBJ2-5; V gene: TRBV20-1; CDR3 protein: CSASTQGLQETQYF; CDR3 DNA: TGCAGTGCTAGTACGCAGGGGCTCCAAGAGACCCAGTACTTC
clone size: few; D gene: TRBD1; J gene: TRBJ1-4; V gene: TRBV5-1; CDR3 protein: CASSLQGAGQKLFF; CDR3 DNA: TGCGCCAGCAGCTTACAGGGGGCGGGACAAAAACTGTTTTTT
clone size: -; D gene: -; J gene: TRBJ2-7; V gene: TRBV24-1; CDR3 protein: CATSDRDSFPYEQYF; CDR3 DNA: TGTGCCACCAGTGACCGGGACTCCTTCCCCTACGAGCAGTACTTC
clone size: -; D gene: TRBD1; J gene: TRBJ1-6; V gene: TRBV5-1; CDR3 protein: CASSLGQVNSPLHF; CDR3 DNA: TGCGCCAGCAGCTTAGGACAGGTGAATTCACCCCTCCACTTT
clone size: -; D gene: -; J gene: TRBJ1-5; V gene: TRBV15; CDR3 protein: CATSRDAGINQPQHF; CDR3 DNA: TGTGCCACCAGCAGAGATGCAGGGATAAACCAGCCCCAGCATTTT
clone size: many; D gene: -; J gene: TRBJ1-1; V gene: TRBV19; CDR3 protein: CASSTPGHKNTEAFF; CDR3 DNA: TGTGCCAGTAGTACTCCGGGACACAAGAACACTGAAGCTTTCTTT
clone size: -; D gene: TRBD2; J gene: TRBJ2-1; V gene: TRBV5-1; CDR3 protein: CASSSGLADYNEQFF; CDR3 DNA: TGCGCCAGCAGCTCAGGACTAGCGGACTACAATGAGCAGTTCTTC
clone size: -; D gene: TRBD1; J gene: TRBJ1-2; V gene: TRBV6-4; CDR3 protein: CASRGQGGGYTF; CDR3 DNA: TGTGCCAGCAGGGGACAGGGCGGCGGCTACACCTTC
clone size: -; D gene: -; J gene: TRBJ1-1; V gene: TRBV28; CDR3 protein: CASVTGAMNTEAFF; CDR3 DNA: TGTGCCAGCGTGACAGGAGCGATGAACACTGAAGCTTTCTTT
clone size: -; D gene: TRBD1; J gene: TRBJ1-2; V gene: TRBV18; CDR3 protein: CASSRQGERSGYTF; CDR3 DNA: TGTGCCAGCTCAAGACAGGGGGAAAGATCGGGCTACACCTTC
clone size: -; D gene: -; J gene: TRBJ2-3; V gene: TRBV4-3; CDR3 protein: CASSPRSGDTQYF; CDR3 DNA: TGCGCCAGCAGCCCCAGAAGCGGAGATACGCAGTATTTT
clone size: -; D gene: TRBD2; J gene: TRBJ2-1; V gene: TRBV2; CDR3 protein: CASRVAGGSYNEQFF; CDR3 DNA: TGTGCCAGCAGGGTAGCGGGAGGGTCCTACAATGAGCAGTTCTTC
clone size: -; D gene: -; J gene: TRBJ1-2; V gene: TRBV2; CDR3 protein: CASSGYPSGSGYTF; CDR3 DNA: TGTGCCAGCAGCGGGTATCCCAGTGGTTCTGGCTACACCTTC
clone size: -; D gene: -; J gene: TRBJ2-1; V gene: TRBV19; CDR3 protein: CASSPRGGTAYNEQFF; CDR3 DNA: TGTGCCAGTAGTCCTCGTGGGGGGACGGCCTACAATGAGCAGTTCTTC
clone size: -; D gene: -; J gene: TRBJ1-6; V gene: TRBV5-1; CDR3 protein: CASSLAGSSYNSPLHF; CDR3 DNA: TGCGCCAGCAGCTTGGCTGGGAGCTCCTATAATTCACCCCTCCACTTT
clone size: -; D gene: -; J gene: TRBJ2-5; V gene: TRBV5-1; CDR3 protein: CASSYRQDQETQYF; CDR3 DNA: TGCGCCAGCAGCTATCGACAGGATCAAGAGACCCAGTACTTC
clone size: many; D gene: TRBD1; J gene: TRBJ1-1; V gene: TRBV12-3/TRBV12-4; CDR3 protein: CASKSRQGTEAFF; CDR3 DNA: TGTGCCAGCAAATCCAGACAGGGCACTGAAGCTTTCTTT
clone size: -; D gene: TRBD1; J gene: TRBJ1-5; V gene: TRBV18; CDR3 protein: CASSTGLPGGYSNQPQHF; CDR3 DNA: TGTGCCAGCTCAACAGGACTACCAGGGGGCTACAGCAATCAGCCCCAGCATTTT
clone size: -; D gene: -; J gene: TRBJ1-1; V gene: TRBV5-1; CDR3 protein: CASMTESLNTEAFF; CDR3 DNA: TGCGCCAGCATGACAGAGAGTTTGAACACTGAAGCTTTCTTT